The next 11 T cell receptor beta chains were all read from a single sample in a study of blood T cell repertoires in COVID-19. Clones were sequenced by immunoSEQ multiplex PCR, and TCRdb holds only the in-frame ones, with some missing. Found here are more than 250,000 clones, about 92% of them singletons; the top ten hold roughly 18%. Sequenced: PBMCs or T cells enriched from blood (not recorded which). The receptors were gathered from a young woman who had recovered from COVID-19.

The rearrangement uses TRBV7-6 and TRBJ2-5, with D maybe TRBD1 (6 bases). The germline V gene encodes CDR1 SGHVS and CDR2 FNYEAQ. V lost 6 bases and J lost 2, with 13 bases in between. The CDR3 runs to 14 residues. CDR3 in amino acids: CASRIEQGQETQYF. The CDR3, as DNA: TGTGCCAGCAGAATTGAACAGGGACAAGAGACCCAGTACTTC.

The genes are TRBV25-1 and TRBJ1-6; D is perhaps TRBD1 (6 bases). Germline CDR1 and CDR2: MGHDK and SYGVNS. The CDR3 sequence is 16 residues long. V lost 1 base to trimming and J lost 7 bases, with 14 bases between them. The CDR3 DNA is TGTGCCAGCAGTGAATGGGACAACGCAGCCAATTCACCCCTCCACTTT. It yields the protein CASSEWDNAANSPLHF.

Written as DNA, the CDR3 is TGTGCCATCAGTGAGTCGGGGACTGGGGCCTACGAGCAGTACTTC. Protein: CAISESGTGAYEQYF. The chain links TRBV10-3 to TRBJ2-7, with a weak D call TRBD2 (6 bases). Between the trimmed V and J ends, which lost 0 bases and 2 bases, there was a span of 11 bases. CDR3 length: 15 residues. Germline CDR1 reads ENHRY; CDR2 reads SYGVKD.

V gene TRBV4-3 combines with J gene TRBJ1-3, with 8 nucleotides matching TRBD1. The CDR3 has 18 amino acids. Germline trimming cut 4 bases from V and 0 bases from J; bases unmatched to any gene: 11. The germline V gene encodes CDR1 LGHNA and CDR2 YSLEER. In DNA form, the CDR3 reads TGCGCCAGCAGCCGAAGCAGACAGGGGCCTCGCTCTGGAAACACCATATATTTT. Translated: CASSRSRQGPRSGNTIYF.

CDR3 residues: CASSPRSGVGETEAFF. CDR3 coding DNA: TGTGCCAGCAGCCCTAGGTCCGGGGTCGGAGAAACTGAAGCTTTCTTT. This rearrangement joins TRBV9 to TRBJ1-1; D not resolved. The CDR3 is 16 amino acids. V lost 4 bases to trimming and J lost 5 bases, with 21 bases between them. The germline CDR1 and CDR2 sequences are SGDLS and YYNGEE. The entire variable domain, with the rest obtained from reference TRBV9 and TRBJ1-1, is as follows: DSGVTQTPKHLITATGQRVTLRCSPRSGDLSVYWYQQSLDQGLQFLIQYYNGEERAKGNILERFSAQQFPDLHSELNLSSLELGDSALYFCASSPRSGVGETEAFFGQGTRLTVV.

The chain links TRBV5-5 to TRBJ2-5; 10 positions agree with TRBD1. Germline V gene data show CDR1 as SGHKS and CDR2 as YYEKEE (reference sequence). Trimming at V came to 3 bases and at J to 5 bases, leaving 13 bases not matched to a gene. The CDR3 has 17 residues. CDR3 residues: CASSSNPGQGLRETQYF. For the CDR3, the DNA is TGTGCCAGCAGCTCAAACCCGGGACAGGGGTTAAGGGAGACCCAGTACTTC. Variable domain in full (rest from reference TRBV5-5 and TRBJ2-5): DAGVTQSPTHLIKTRGQQVTLRCSPISGHKSVSWYQQVLGQGPQFIFQYYEKEERGRGNFPDRFSARQFPNYSSELNVNALLLGDSALYLCASSSNPGQGLRETQYFGPGTRLLVL.

The V and J genes are TRBV28 and TRBJ1-2, with 7 nucleotides matching TRBD1. The germline CDR1 and CDR2 sequences are MDHEN and SYDVKM. The CDR3 is 14 residues long. The J segment lost 4 bases and the V segment lost 6 bases, leaving 8 bases of the junction unmatched. The CDR3 protein is CASRPGQTFYGYTF. For the CDR3, the DNA is TGTGCCAGCAGACCGGGACAGACCTTCTATGGCTACACCTTC.

The J gene is TRBJ1-1, the V gene TRBV18; D is uncertain. Trimming removed 6 bases at V and 1 base at J, with 6 bases between. The CDR3 spans 12 residues. Per the germline V gene, CDR1 is KGHSH and CDR2 is LQKENI. The CDR3 coding sequence is TGTGCCAGCTCGCGAGAGAACACTGAAGCTTTCTTT. Amino acids: CASSRENTEAFF.

Concerning this clone itself: Other nucleotide sequences from this sample produce the same CDR3. The chain recombines TRBV20-1 with TRBJ1-2; the D is unclear. Germline lookup yields CDR1 DFQATT and CDR2 SNEGSKA (reference sequence). This CDR3 has 11 residues. Deletions cut 3 bases from V and 3 bases from J, with 5 bases between. Here the CDR3 DNA reads TGCAGTGCTAGTGGCGACTATGGCTACACCTTC. This sequence encodes CSASGDYGYTF.

The rearrangement uses TRBV9 and TRBJ2-1; 9 bases fit TRBD2. This CDR3 comprises 18 residues. V lost 3 bases, J lost 3 bases, and 13 bases stayed unmatched. Looked up from germline, CDR1 is SGDLS and CDR2 is YYNGEE. As DNA, the CDR3 is TGTGCCAGCAGCGCCAACTCCCGCGGGAGGGCCGTCTACAATGAGCAGTTCTTC. It yields the protein CASSANSRGRAVYNEQFF.

Comment on this clone: Other DNA sequences in this specimen translate into the identical CDR3. J is TRBJ2-3 and V is TRBV6-4, with 10 bases that match TRBD2. CDR1 and CDR2 (germline): MRHNA, SNTAGT. The V and J ends lost 2 bases and 4 bases, in that order; junction bases with no gene match: 3. The CDR3 contains 15 residues. In DNA, the CDR3 is TGTGCCAGCAGTGACACAAGCGGGGGGGCAGATACGCAGTATTTT. This gives the protein CASSDTSGGADTQYF.